This T cell receptor (beta chain) is from a study of blood T cell repertoires in COVID-19. Study as a whole: Researchers got acute and convalescent COVID-19 samples from the United States, Italy and Spain.

Trimming pared 2 bases from V and 4 bases from J, leaving 6 bases between. CDR1 and CDR2 (germline): MNHEY, SVGEGT. The CDR3 runs 12 residues. Using immunoSEQ multiplex PCR, the repertoire was profiled, and TCRdb retains in-frame clones only, with some absent. The data show 320,000 or so clones, 87% seen once. As for this clone: Different DNA sequences within this sample yield the same CDR3.

In assigning cohorts, the study relied on participant-reported clinical history. Material for sequencing was PBMCs or T cells enriched from blood (not recorded which). The receptor's source is a woman younger than 45 who had recovered from COVID-19. This chain links TRBV6-2 or TRBV6-3 with TRBJ2-7; D gene ambiguous. The CDR3 coding sequence is TGTGCCAGCAGTTACCCGTTTTACGAGCAGTACTTC. Amino acids: CASSYPFYEQYF.